This record covers a single TCR beta chain. Its antigen remains unknown. This specimen belongs to a study of shared clonotypes between healthy human individuals. Overall study findings and caveats: Richness estimates generally favored naive over memory subsets.

The CDR3 sequence is 14 residues long. The germline gives CDR1 SNHLY, CDR2 FYNNEI. V was trimmed by 6 bases and J by 1 base, leaving 12 bases between them. Assay: immunoSEQ multiplex PCR; the TCRdb copy retains only in-frame clones and omits some. Seen here are some 1 million clones, about 75% observed once, and the top ten hold approximately 1.5%. The TCR was taken from a man between 18 and 35 years old in good health. The V call is TRBV2, the J call TRBJ2-5; perhaps D is TRBD1 or TRBD2 (6 bases each). The source material was memory CD4+ T cells sorted from blood. The subset denotes: CD45RA-negative fraction. As DNA, the CDR3 is TGTGCCAGCAGGAGGAGGGGGGTCCAAGAGACCCAGTACTTC. It translates to CASRRRGVQETQYF.